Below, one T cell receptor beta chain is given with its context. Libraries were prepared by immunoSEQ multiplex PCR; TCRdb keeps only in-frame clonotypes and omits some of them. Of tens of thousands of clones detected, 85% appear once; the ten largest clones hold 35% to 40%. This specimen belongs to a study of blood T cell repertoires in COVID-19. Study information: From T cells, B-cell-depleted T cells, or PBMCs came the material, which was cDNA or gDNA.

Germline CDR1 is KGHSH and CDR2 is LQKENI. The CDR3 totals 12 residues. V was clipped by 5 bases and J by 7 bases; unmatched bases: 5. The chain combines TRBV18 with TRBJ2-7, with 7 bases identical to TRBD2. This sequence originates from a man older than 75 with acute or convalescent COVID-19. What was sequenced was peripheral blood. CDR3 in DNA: TGTGCCAGCTCAGGTCTAGCGGAAGAGCAGTACTTC. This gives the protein CASSGLAEEQYF.